This is a list of T cell receptor beta chains from one sample in a study of beta chain features in type 1 diabetes. Assay used: immunoSEQ multiplex PCR; TCRdb lists only in-frame clones, some missing. The sample shows 280,000 or so clones, over 14% of them seen only once. The sample comprised naive CD4+ T cells from blood. The source is a young man with type 1 diabetes. Both conserved end residues are part of each CDR3. Fields, in order: J gene, V gene, clone size, D gene, CDR3 protein, CDR3 DNA. The D gene is left open where the match is weak. Only some rows state a clone size, as once, few, many or a class for expanded clones.

>TRBJ2-7|TRBV5-1|NA|TRBD2
CASSLESGGPYEQYF
TGCGCCAGCAGCTTGGAGAGCGGGGGGCCGTACGAGCAGTACTTC
>TRBJ2-7|TRBV11-2|NA|NA
CASSLRSSTYEQYF
TGTGCCAGCAGCTTAAGGTCTAGCACCTACGAGCAGTACTTC
>TRBJ2-5|TRBV7-2|NA|NA
CASSLTKTQYF
TGTGCCAGCAGCTTGACAAAGACCCAGTACTTC
>TRBJ2-6|TRBV6-6|few|NA
CASSNSGANVLTF
TGTGCCAGCAGCAACTCTGGGGCCAACGTCCTGACTTTC
>TRBJ1-2|TRBV9|NA|NA
CASSPRQVRYGYTF
TGTGCCAGCAGCCCTCGACAGGTTCGCTATGGCTACACCTTC
>TRBJ2-1|TRBV18|NA|TRBD2
CASSQGLASSQEQFF
TGTGCCAGCTCACAAGGACTAGCTAGTTCCCAGGAGCAGTTCTTC
>TRBJ2-1|TRBV9|NA|NA
CASSVDGGALYNEQFF
TGTGCCAGCAGCGTAGATGGGGGGGCCCTTTACAATGAGCAGTTCTTC
>TRBJ2-2|TRBV29-1|NA|TRBD1
CSAEGRAGGGGELFF
TGCAGCGCCGAGGGGCGGGCAGGGGGCGGCGGGGAGCTGTTTTTT
>TRBJ2-1|TRBV5-4|NA|TRBD1
CASTTGEGSYNEQFF
TGTGCCAGCACCACAGGGGAAGGGTCCTACAATGAGCAGTTCTTC
>TRBJ1-1|TRBV2|NA|NA
CASVFVQANTEAFF
TGTGCCAGCGTGTTTGTTCAGGCGAACACTGAAGCTTTCTTT
>TRBJ1-3|TRBV19|NA|TRBD1
CASRLQGDRGNTIYF
TGTGCCAGTAGATTGCAGGGGGACCGCGGAAACACCATATATTTT
>TRBJ2-7|TRBV4-2|NA|TRBD1
CASSPGTGSPYEQYF
TGTGCCAGCAGCCCCGGGACAGGGTCTCCCTACGAGCAGTACTTC
>TRBJ1-1|TRBV7-9|few|NA
CASSAQENTEAFF
TGTGCCAGCAGCGCCCAGGAGAACACTGAAGCTTTCTTT
>TRBJ2-3|TRBV7-8|few|TRBD1
CASTLQGAPTDTQYF
TGTGCCAGCACCTTACAGGGGGCACCCACAGATACGCAGTATTTT
>TRBJ2-7|TRBV29-1|few|TRBD1
CSVAGIDRVGTRQYF
TGCAGCGTGGCAGGAATTGACAGGGTGGGTACGCGGCAGTACTTC
>TRBJ1-2|TRBV29-1|NA|NA
CSVVRDTGSNYGYTF
TGCAGCGTTGTTCGGGACACAGGCTCAAACTATGGCTACACCTTC
>TRBJ2-7|TRBV30|few|TRBD2
CAWKREPPGYDEQYF
TGTGCCTGGAAGCGGGAACCTCCGGGATACGACGAGCAGTACTTC
>TRBJ2-5|TRBV28|NA|TRBD2
CASSFRGGAETQYF
TGTGCCAGCAGTTTTCGGGGGGGAGCAGAGACCCAGTACTTC
>TRBJ2-7|TRBV2|NA|NA
CASGGDSYEQYF
TGTGCCAGCGGCGGGGACAGCTACGAGCAGTACTTC
>TRBJ2-5|TRBV5-1|few|TRBD1
CASSPRDRGQETQYF
TGCGCCAGCAGCCCCCGGGACAGGGGGCAAGAGACCCAGTACTTC
>TRBJ1-2|TRBV7-9|few|NA
CASSFKGQSVGGYTF
TGTGCCAGCAGCTTCAAAGGACAGTCGGTAGGGGGCTACACCTTC
>TRBJ2-5|TRBV5-6|NA|TRBD2
CASSRLATQETQYF
TGTGCCAGCAGCCGACTAGCGACACAAGAGACCCAGTACTTC
>TRBJ2-7|TRBV19|NA|TRBD2
CASSTSSGGRYEQYF
TGTGCCAGTAGTACATCTAGCGGGGGACGCTACGAGCAGTACTTC
>TRBJ2-1|TRBV6-1|NA|TRBD2
CASSEWGLAGGLYNEQFF
TGTGCCAGCAGTGAATGGGGTCTAGCGGGAGGCTTGTACAATGAGCAGTTCTTC
>TRBJ1-3|TRBV30|NA|NA
CAWSVSAGNTIYF
TGTGCCTGGAGTGTATCAGCTGGAAACACCATATATTTT
>TRBJ2-7|TRBV11-2|NA|NA
CASSSNPGSYEQYF
TGTGCCAGCAGCTCAAATCCCGGGTCCTACGAGCAGTACTTC
>TRBJ2-1|TRBV13|NA|NA
CASSPQTGGNEQFF
TGTGCCAGCAGCCCCCAGACTGGAGGAAATGAGCAGTTCTTC
>TRBJ2-7|TRBV28|few|TRBD2
CASTGGRRGSYEQYF
TGTGCCAGCACAGGCGGGAGGAGGGGATCCTACGAGCAGTACTTC
>TRBJ2-7|TRBV7-9|NA|NA
CASRVDSLGEQYF
TGTGCCAGCAGGGTTGACAGTTTGGGGGAGCAGTACTTC
>TRBJ1-1|TRBV7-9|NA|TRBD1
CASSSGQIMNTEAFF
TGTGCCAGCAGCTCGGGACAGATCATGAACACTGAAGCTTTCTTT
>TRBJ1-3|TRBV7-2|few|TRBD1
CASSLGTGTGVNTIYF
TGTGCCAGCAGCTTAGGTACCGGGACAGGGGTAAACACCATATATTTT
>TRBJ2-1|TRBV5-1|few|TRBD2
CASSGPSGGAVNEQFF
TGCGCCAGCAGCGGGCCTAGCGGGGGGGCCGTCAATGAGCAGTTCTTC
>TRBJ2-1|TRBV9|NA|TRBD2
CASSDLRGGAYNEQFF
TGTGCCAGCAGCGACCTCCGGGGGGGGGCATACAATGAGCAGTTCTTC
>TRBJ2-1|TRBV19|few|TRBD2
CASSIVSGGSGEQFF
TGTGCCAGTAGTATAGTAAGCGGGGGGTCGGGTGAGCAGTTCTTC
>TRBJ1-2|TRBV28|NA|TRBD1
CASSLNRGNYGYTF
TGTGCCAGCAGTCTTAACAGGGGAAACTATGGCTACACCTTC
>TRBJ2-1|TRBV4-2|NA|NA
CASSQDGSSSYNEQFF
TGTGCCAGCAGCCAAGACGGGTCTAGCTCCTACAATGAGCAGTTCTTC
>TRBJ2-5|TRBV5-1|few|TRBD1
CASSSDRAQETQYF
TGCGCCAGCAGCTCGGACAGGGCCCAAGAGACCCAGTACTTC
>TRBJ2-5|TRBV6-1|NA|TRBD1
CAISESIIIGTEGTQYF
TGTGCCATCAGTGAGTCCATTATAATCGGGACAGAAGGGACCCAGTACTTC
>TRBJ2-7|TRBV28|NA|TRBD2
CASSLGGRRGYEQYF
TGTGCCAGCAGTTTAGGCGGGAGACGTGGCTACGAGCAGTACTTC
>TRBJ2-2|TRBV27|few|NA
CASSLSFSRTGELFF
TGTGCCAGCAGTTTATCGTTTAGTCGCACCGGGGAGCTGTTTTTT
>TRBJ1-6|TRBV10-3|NA|NA
CAISGEGGVDSPLHF
TGTGCCATCAGTGGGGAGGGTGGGGTGGACTCACCCCTCCACTTT
>TRBJ2-2|TRBV4-2|few|TRBD2
CASSPLRGGPTGELFF
TGTGCCAGCAGCCCCCTTCGGGGAGGGCCCACCGGGGAGCTGTTTTTT
>TRBJ1-2|TRBV7-9|NA|TRBD1
CASRQLTGTGRRGYTF
TGTGCCAGCCGACAGTTAACTGGGACAGGGCGAAGGGGCTACACCTTC
>TRBJ2-2|TRBV30|NA|TRBD1
CAWSSTSTGGDTGELFF
TGTGCCTGGAGTTCCACCTCGACAGGGGGGGACACCGGGGAGCTGTTTTTT
>TRBJ2-2|TRBV7-9|few|NA
CASRLDSYTGELFF
TGTGCCAGCAGATTAGACAGTTACACCGGGGAGCTGTTTTTT
>TRBJ2-7|TRBV21-1|NA|NA
CASSAEITGGRLAGGPPYEQYF
TGTGCCAGCAGCGCGGAGATAACCGGGGGTCGGCTAGCGGGAGGGCCTCCCTACGAGCAGTACTTC
>TRBJ2-7|TRBV29-1|few|TRBD1
CSVVGDRSSYEQYF
TGCAGCGTGGTGGGGGACAGGAGCTCCTACGAGCAGTACTTC
>TRBJ2-7|TRBV28|few|NA
CASSLTGFEQYF
TGTGCCAGCAGTCTCACAGGGTTCGAGCAGTACTTC
>TRBJ2-7|TRBV27|NA|NA
CARPAGQCSYEQYF
TGTGCCAGGCCCGCGGGACAGTGCTCCTACGAGCAGTACTTC
>TRBJ2-5|TRBV29-1|NA|TRBD2
CSVDSGIRETQYF
TGCAGCGTCGATAGCGGGATCCGAGAGACCCAGTACTTC
>TRBJ2-7|TRBV6-5|NA|TRBD2
CASSEPSGASYEQYF
TGTGCCAGCAGCGAGCCCAGCGGGGCCTCCTACGAGCAGTACTTC
>TRBJ2-1|TRBV5-4|NA|TRBD2
CASSPRLAGIYNEQFF
TGTGCCAGCAGCCCGCGACTAGCGGGGATCTACAATGAGCAGTTCTTC
>TRBJ2-3|TRBV5-1|NA|TRBD2
CASSLGLAGADTQYF
TGCGCCAGCAGCTTGGGCTTAGCGGGAGCGGATACGCAGTATTTT
>TRBJ1-1|TRBV29-1|NA|NA
CSAQATFEAFF
TGCAGCGCCCAGGCGACATTTGAAGCTTTCTTT